These T cell receptor beta chains were read from a single sample in a study of technical replicates of blood from a few donors. Repertoires were generated with immunoSEQ multiplex PCR, while TCRdb's copy carries only in-frame clones and drops some. The sample records around 85,000 clones, around 94% being singletons. The specimen sequenced was T cells isolated from PBMCs. These receptors all come from a human donor in good health. Each CDR3 is given with its conserved first and last residue. Each record gives: J gene, clone size, D gene, V gene, CDR3 DNA, CDR3 protein. D genes are given only for firm matches. Size values are once, few and many counts, or a class for expanded clones, and some rows have none.

>TRBJ1-6|.|.|TRBV19
TGTGCCAGTAGAAGAGGTTATAATTCACCCCTCCACTTT
CASRRGYNSPLHF
>TRBJ2-7|.|TRBD1|TRBV6-5
TGTGCCTGTAGGGACAGGGGCTACGAGCAGTACTTC
CACRDRGYEQYF
>TRBJ2-2|.|.|TRBV27
TGTGCCAGCAGTACCCGAGCCCACCCCACCGGGGAGCTGTTTTTT
CASSTRAHPTGELFF
>TRBJ2-3|.|TRBD2|TRBV7-3
TGTGCCAGCAGCTTTGGGGGGGAAGATACGCAGTATTTT
CASSFGGEDTQYF
>TRBJ1-1|.|TRBD1|TRBV5-4
TGTGCCAGCAGACGCGACAGGGACACTGAAGCTTTCTTT
CASRRDRDTEAFF
>TRBJ1-2|.|.|TRBV2
TGTGCCAGCCCCAACGACGGGGAGATCTATGGCTACACCTTC
CASPNDGEIYGYTF
>TRBJ2-2|.|TRBD1|TRBV18
TGTGCCAGCTCACCCCCCGGGACAGGGTATTCCACCGGGGAGCTGTTTTTT
CASSPPGTGYSTGELFF
>TRBJ2-3|.|.|TRBV19
TGTGCCAGTAGTATAGATCGCCCGGCAGATACGCAGTATTTT
CASSIDRPADTQYF
>TRBJ1-2|.|TRBD1|TRBV6-5
TGTGCCAGCAGTTTCACCCGAGCCAGGGGGCATTATGGCTACACCTTC
CASSFTRARGHYGYTF
>TRBJ2-2|.|TRBD2|TRBV7-9
TGTGCCAGCAGCTTAGCACGGCTAGCGGCCAACACCGGGGAGCTGTTTTTT
CASSLARLAANTGELFF
>TRBJ2-7|.|.|TRBV29-1
TGCAGCGTTAAAGCCGGGAAGGATTACGAGCAGTACTTC
CSVKAGKDYEQYF
>TRBJ2-7|once|TRBD1|TRBV6-1
TGTGCCAGCAGTGCCTGGGACAGGGGGAATGCCTACGAGCAGTACTTC
CASSAWDRGNAYEQYF
>TRBJ1-1|.|.|TRBV5-1
TGCGCCAGCAGCGACGCCGGGTCCAGACCTGAAGCTTTCTTT
CASSDAGSRPEAFF
>TRBJ2-3|.|.|TRBV19
TGTGCCAGTAGTTTCCGACAGCCCTTGAAGTTATATTTT
CASSFRQPLKLYF
>TRBJ1-3|.|.|TRBV4-1
TGCGCCAGCAGCCAGATGGGAGTGGTCTCTGGAAACACCATATATTTT
CASSQMGVVSGNTIYF
>TRBJ1-1|.|.|TRBV29-1
TGCAGCGTTTGGGCTAAGAACACTGAAGCTTTCTTT
CSVWAKNTEAFF
>TRBJ1-2|.|.|TRBV6-1
TGTGCCAGCAGTGAAGCGCTTGTGTCGATCGGGGTGTATGGCTACACCTTC
CASSEALVSIGVYGYTF
>TRBJ2-7|.|.|TRBV19
TGTGCCAGTAGTATAAGGGGCAGGGGAAGGGGCGAGCAGTACTTC
CASSIRGRGRGEQYF
>TRBJ1-3|.|.|TRBV9
TGTGCCAGCAGCGGAACCGGGACAACTGGAAACACCATATATTTT
CASSGTGTTGNTIYF
>TRBJ2-7|.|TRBD2|TRBV4-1
TGCGCCAGCAGCCTCTCTAGCGGGGGTACGACGGAGCAGTACTTC
CASSLSSGGTTEQYF
>TRBJ2-3|.|.|TRBV19
TGTGCCAGTAGTACGCGAGCGGGTCTCACAGATACGCAGTATTTT
CASSTRAGLTDTQYF
>TRBJ2-7|.|.|TRBV28
TGTGCCAGCACCTCGAATACAGGGAACGAGCAGTACTTC
CASTSNTGNEQYF
>TRBJ2-3|.|.|TRBV27
TGTGCCAGCAGTCTCTATAGCGGAGGGGCGCAGTATTTT
CASSLYSGGAQYF
>TRBJ2-5|once|TRBD1|TRBV18
TGTGCCAGCTCAGTGAGACAGGGACAAGAGACCCAGTACTTC
CASSVRQGQETQYF
>TRBJ2-7|once|.|TRBV2
TGTGCCAGCAGTGAAGCTTACAGGAGCTCCTACGAGCAGTACTTC
CASSEAYRSSYEQYF
>TRBJ2-1|.|TRBD2|TRBV28
TGTGCCAGCAGTCCCTTACTAGCGGGAAAAGTAATAAGGCAGTTCTTC
CASSPLLAGKVIRQFF
>TRBJ2-7|.|TRBD1|TRBV2
TGTGCCAGCGGGGAGGACAGGGGCGGGAACGAGCAGTACTTC
CASGEDRGGNEQYF
>TRBJ2-7|.|.|TRBV28
TGTGCCAGCAGTTCTCCTATAGTGGGGGCGAACGAGCAGTACTTC
CASSSPIVGANEQYF
>TRBJ2-3|.|.|TRBV6-1
TGTGCCAGCAGTGATGGAGTAGCAGATACGCAGTATTTT
CASSDGVADTQYF
>TRBJ1-1|.|.|TRBV19
TGTGCCAGTAGTATAGACAGTTTTCGATCGAACACTGAAGCTTTCTTT
CASSIDSFRSNTEAFF
>TRBJ1-2|.|TRBD1|TRBV29-1
TGCAGCGTTGGGGACAGTTTTAACTATGGCTACACCTTC
CSVGDSFNYGYTF
>TRBJ1-2|once|.|TRBV21-1
TGTGCCAGCAGCAAATTCGCAGGGGCTTGGGACTATGGCTACACCTTC
CASSKFAGAWDYGYTF
>TRBJ1-5|.|.|TRBV19
TGTGCCAGTAGTAATTTACAGGGCTATAGCAATCAGCCCCAGCATTTT
CASSNLQGYSNQPQHF
>TRBJ2-7|.|.|TRBV5-1
TGCGCCAGCAGCTTGTTGCCGTATCCCGGGGGATCCTACGAGCAGTACTTC
CASSLLPYPGGSYEQYF
>TRBJ2-7|.|.|TRBV5-1
TGCGCCAGCAGCTTGGTAGGGGTGGACGAGCAGTACTTC
CASSLVGVDEQYF
>TRBJ1-2|.|.|TRBV28
TGTGCCAGCATAGGGGGGGCTGGGGCTGGCTACACCTTC
CASIGGAGAGYTF
>TRBJ1-2|.|.|TRBV4-1
TGCGCCAGCAGCCAAGACGGAGGTTATGGGGGCAACTATGGCTACACCTTC
CASSQDGGYGGNYGYTF
>TRBJ1-1|.|.|TRBV5-1
TGCGCCAGCAGCTTGCAGGGATTGGAGACTGAAGCTTTCTTT
CASSLQGLETEAFF
>TRBJ1-2|.|TRBD1|TRBV5-1
TGCGCCAGCAGCCCCGGGACAGGGGGTGGCTACACCTTC
CASSPGTGGGYTF
>TRBJ2-1|.|.|TRBV18
TGTGCCAGCTCACCACTGAGCGGGGCGAGGGGGGATGAGCAGTTCTTC
CASSPLSGARGDEQFF
>TRBJ2-7|once|.|TRBV9
TGTGCCAGCGGCCCGGGGAGAAGCTCCTACGAGCAGTACTTC
CASGPGRSSYEQYF
>TRBJ1-6|.|.|TRBV6-1
TGTGCCAGCAACAGGCTCTTGGAATCACCCCTCCACTTT
CASNRLLESPLHF
>TRBJ1-6|.|.|TRBV30
TGTGCCTGGAGCGTAAAGGGGGTCGTCTCCTATAATTCACCCCTCCACTTT
CAWSVKGVVSYNSPLHF
>TRBJ2-6|.|.|TRBV30
TGTGCCTTTCAACCGGGGGCTGGGGCCAACGTCCTGACTTTC
CAFQPGAGANVLTF
>TRBJ2-6|.|.|TRBV18
TGTGCCAGCTCACCACAAGAACGGATACAGGGTGCTGGGGCCAACGTCCTGACTTTC
CASSPQERIQGAGANVLTF
>TRBJ1-1|.|.|TRBV11-2
TGTGCCAGCAGCTCAGGGTTGAACACTGAAGCTTTCTTT
CASSSGLNTEAFF
>TRBJ2-3|.|.|TRBV2
TGTGCCAGCAGTGTCAGGGCCAAGACAGATACGCAGTATTTT
CASSVRAKTDTQYF
>TRBJ1-5|.|TRBD1|TRBV5-1
TGCGCCAGCCGTCCCACAGGGGGCGGGAGTCAGCCCCAGCATTTT
CASRPTGGGSQPQHF
>TRBJ2-3|.|.|TRBV19
TGTGCCAGTAGTATCGAGGAGGGCAGGGAGGTCACAGATACGCAGTATTTT
CASSIEEGREVTDTQYF
>TRBJ1-6|.|TRBD1|TRBV5-1
TGCGCCAGCAGCTTGGGGACAGGGGGCCAACATTCACCCCTCCACTTT
CASSLGTGGQHSPLHF
>TRBJ2-7|.|.|TRBV6-1
TGTGCCAGCAATGTGGCCCAGAGACTCTACGAGCAGTACTTC
CASNVAQRLYEQYF
>TRBJ2-7|.|.|TRBV29-1
TGCAGCGTTTTAGACTCCTACGAGCAGTACTTC
CSVLDSYEQYF
>TRBJ1-1|.|.|TRBV20-1
TGCAGTGCTAGGAGAGTCGCTGAAGCTTTCTTT
CSARRVAEAFF
>TRBJ2-2|.|.|TRBV5-1
TGCGCCAGCAGCGGCGGACAGCTAAACACCGGGGAGCTGTTTTTT
CASSGGQLNTGELFF
>TRBJ2-1|.|TRBD1|TRBV7-6
TGTGCCAGCAGCTTAGAACAACCGACAGGGCGGCTCTACAATGAGCAGTTCTTC
CASSLEQPTGRLYNEQFF
>TRBJ2-7|.|.|TRBV7-2
TGTGCCAGCAGCTCCCGGGAGATGAGTTACGAGCAGTACTTC
CASSSREMSYEQYF